The sequence of this T cell receptor beta chain was determined in a study of shared clonotypes between healthy human individuals. Findings and caveats of the study: Clonotypes shared by all four sorted-subset donors had higher generation probabilities than non-shared clonotypes. Rarefaction indicated that sorted-subset sequencing remained incomplete although depth was large. Clonotype sharing among donors was thought likely to change with sequencing depth.

Trimming left V 1 base short and J 2 bases short, with 13 bases between. The CDR3 is 16 residues long. The germline V gene has CDR1 SGHTA and CDR2 FQGNSA. On this clone itself: No antigen is known for it.

It was across several immunoSEQ plates that each subset's genomic DNA was evenly split. Repertoires were generated with immunoSEQ multiplex PCR, while TCRdb's copy carries only in-frame clones and drops some. The sample lists roughly 850,000 clones; about 96% were seen once. Terminally differentiated effector memory CD45RA+ cells were excluded from the naive CD8 cells, which were CD45RO-negative and positively selected for CCR7. The V gene is TRBV7-2, the J gene TRBJ2-3; a possible D gene is TRBD2 (6 bases). The sample comprised naive CD8+ T cells sorted from blood. This receptor was taken from a man in his thirties or forties in good health. This chain's CDR3 is CASSLVRDGITDTQYF. The CDR3 DNA reads TGTGCCAGCAGCTTAGTGCGGGACGGTATCACAGATACGCAGTATTTT.